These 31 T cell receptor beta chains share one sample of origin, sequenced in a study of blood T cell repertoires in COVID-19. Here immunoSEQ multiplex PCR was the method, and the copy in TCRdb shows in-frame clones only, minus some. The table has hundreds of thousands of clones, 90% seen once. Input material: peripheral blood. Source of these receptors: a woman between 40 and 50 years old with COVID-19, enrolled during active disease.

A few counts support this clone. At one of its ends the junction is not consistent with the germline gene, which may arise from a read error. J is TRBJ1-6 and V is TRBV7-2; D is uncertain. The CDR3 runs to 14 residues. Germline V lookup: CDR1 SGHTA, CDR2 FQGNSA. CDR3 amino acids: CASRLESRDSPLHF. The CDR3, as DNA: TGTGCCAGCCGCTTAGAGTCCCGGGATTCACCCCTCCACTTT.

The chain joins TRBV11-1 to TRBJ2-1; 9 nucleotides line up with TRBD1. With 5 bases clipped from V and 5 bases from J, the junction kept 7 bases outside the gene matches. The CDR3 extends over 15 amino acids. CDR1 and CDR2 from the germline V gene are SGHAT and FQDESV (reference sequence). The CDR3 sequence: CASSPGQGPNNEQFF. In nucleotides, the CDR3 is TGTGCCAGCAGCCCTGGACAGGGGCCCAACAATGAGCAGTTCTTC.

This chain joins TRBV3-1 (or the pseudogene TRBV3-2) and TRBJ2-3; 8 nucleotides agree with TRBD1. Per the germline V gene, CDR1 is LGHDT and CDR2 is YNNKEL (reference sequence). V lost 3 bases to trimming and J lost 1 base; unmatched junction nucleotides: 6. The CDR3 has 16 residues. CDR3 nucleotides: TGTGCCAGCAGCCACAACCGGACAGGGCGCACAGATACGCAGTATTTT. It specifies CASSHNRTGRTDTQYF.

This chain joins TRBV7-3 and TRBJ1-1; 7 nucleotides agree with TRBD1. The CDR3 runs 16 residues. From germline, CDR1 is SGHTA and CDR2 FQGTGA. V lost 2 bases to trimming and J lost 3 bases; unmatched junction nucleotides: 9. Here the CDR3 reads CASSLGTGDRHTEAFF. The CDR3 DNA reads TGTGCCAGCAGCTTAGGCACAGGGGACCGACACACTGAAGCTTTCTTT.

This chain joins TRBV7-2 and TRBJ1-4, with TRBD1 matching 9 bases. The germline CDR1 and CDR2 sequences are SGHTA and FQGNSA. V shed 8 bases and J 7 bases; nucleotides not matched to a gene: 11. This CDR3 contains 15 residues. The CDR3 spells CASSGFTGGGEKLFF. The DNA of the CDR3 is TGTGCCAGCTCGGGGTTTACAGGGGGCGGTGAAAAACTGTTTTTT.

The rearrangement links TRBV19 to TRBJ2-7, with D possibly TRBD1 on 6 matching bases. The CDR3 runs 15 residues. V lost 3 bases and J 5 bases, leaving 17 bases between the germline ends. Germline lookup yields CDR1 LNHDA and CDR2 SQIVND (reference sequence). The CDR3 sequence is CASSIRDTSFDEQYF. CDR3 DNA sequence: TGTGCCAGTAGTATCCGGGACACGTCCTTCGACGAGCAGTACTTC.

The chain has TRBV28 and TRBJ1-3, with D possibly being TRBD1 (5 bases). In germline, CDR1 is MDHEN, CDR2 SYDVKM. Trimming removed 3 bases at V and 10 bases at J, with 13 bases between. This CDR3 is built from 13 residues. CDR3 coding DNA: TGTGCCAGCAGTTTCGACAGCCGACAGACCATATATTTT. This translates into CASSFDSRQTIYF.

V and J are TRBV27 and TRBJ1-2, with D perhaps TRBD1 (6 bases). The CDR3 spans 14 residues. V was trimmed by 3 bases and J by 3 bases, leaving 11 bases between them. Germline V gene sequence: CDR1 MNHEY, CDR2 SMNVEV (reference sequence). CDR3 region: CASSFSGADYGYTF. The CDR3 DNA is TGTGCCAGCAGTTTTTCAGGGGCTGACTATGGCTACACCTTC.

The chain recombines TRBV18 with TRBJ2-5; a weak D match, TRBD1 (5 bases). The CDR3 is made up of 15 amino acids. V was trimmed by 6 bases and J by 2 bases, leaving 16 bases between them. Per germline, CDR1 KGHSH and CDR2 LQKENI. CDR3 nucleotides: TGTGCCAGCTCCATGATGAACAGGCCTCAAGAGACCCAGTACTTC. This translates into CASSMMNRPQETQYF. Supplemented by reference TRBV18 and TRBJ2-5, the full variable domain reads NAGVMQNPRHLVRRRGQEARLRCSPMKGHSHVYWYRQLPEEGLKFMVYLQKENIIDESGMPKERFSAEFPKEGPSILRIQQVVRGDSAAYFCASSMMNRPQETQYFGPGTRLLVL.

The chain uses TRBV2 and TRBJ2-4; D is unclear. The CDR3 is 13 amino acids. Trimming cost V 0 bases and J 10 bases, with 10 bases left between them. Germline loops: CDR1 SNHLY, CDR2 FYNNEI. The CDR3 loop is CASSEAPQWIQYF. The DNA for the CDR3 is TGTGCCAGCAGTGAAGCTCCTCAGTGGATTCAGTACTTC.

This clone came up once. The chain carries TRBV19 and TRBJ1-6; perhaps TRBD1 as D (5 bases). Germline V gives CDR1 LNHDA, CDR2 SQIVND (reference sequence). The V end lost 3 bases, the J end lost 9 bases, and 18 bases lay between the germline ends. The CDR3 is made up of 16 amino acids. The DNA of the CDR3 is TGTGCCAGTAGTATGATGGCGGGGCCTTCCGTTTCACCCCTCCACTTT. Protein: CASSMMAGPSVSPLHF.

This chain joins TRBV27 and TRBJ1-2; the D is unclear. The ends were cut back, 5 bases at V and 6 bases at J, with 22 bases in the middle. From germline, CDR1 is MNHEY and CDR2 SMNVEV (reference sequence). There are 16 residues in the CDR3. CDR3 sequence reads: CASSPLWASPKDGYTF. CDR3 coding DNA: TGTGCCAGCAGTCCCCTGTGGGCCAGCCCTAAGGATGGCTACACCTTC.

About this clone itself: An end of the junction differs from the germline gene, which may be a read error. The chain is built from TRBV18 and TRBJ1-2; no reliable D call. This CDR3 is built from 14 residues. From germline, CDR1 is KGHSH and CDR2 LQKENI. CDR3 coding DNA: TGTGCCAGCTCGCCACCGGGCTCCGGGGATGGCTACACCTTC. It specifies CASSPPGSGDGYTF. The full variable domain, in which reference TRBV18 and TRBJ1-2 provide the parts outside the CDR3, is NAGVMQNPRHLVRRRGQEARLRCSPMKGHSHVYWYRQLPEEGLKFMVYLQKENIIDESGMPKERFSAEFPKEGPSILRIQQVVRGDSAAYFCASSPPGSGDGYTFGSGTRLTVV.

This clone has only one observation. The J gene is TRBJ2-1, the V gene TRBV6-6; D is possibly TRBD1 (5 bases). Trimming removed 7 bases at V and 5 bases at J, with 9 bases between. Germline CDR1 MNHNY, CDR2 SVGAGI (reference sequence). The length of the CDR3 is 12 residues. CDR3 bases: TGTGCCAGCAAAGACAGTAACAATGAGCAGTTCTTC. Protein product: CASKDSNNEQFF.

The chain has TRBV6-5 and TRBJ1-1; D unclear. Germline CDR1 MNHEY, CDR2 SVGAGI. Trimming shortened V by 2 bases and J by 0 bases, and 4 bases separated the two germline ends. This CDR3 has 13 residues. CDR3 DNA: TGTGCCAGCAGTTACGACTTGAACACTGAAGCTTTCTTT. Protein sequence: CASSYDLNTEAFF.

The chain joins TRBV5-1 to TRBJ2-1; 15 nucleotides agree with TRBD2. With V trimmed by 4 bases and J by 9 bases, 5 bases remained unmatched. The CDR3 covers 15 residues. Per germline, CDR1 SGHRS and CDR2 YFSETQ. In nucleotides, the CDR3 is TGCGCCAGCAGCGGAGGGACTAGCGGGAGGATTGAGCAGTTCTTC. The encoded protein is CASSGGTSGRIEQFF. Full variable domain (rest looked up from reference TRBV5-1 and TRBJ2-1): KAGVTQTPRYLIKTRGQQVTLSCSPISGHRSVSWYQQTPGQGLQFLFEYFSETQRNKGNFPGRFSGRQFSNSRSEMNVSTLELGDSALYLCASSGGTSGRIEQFFGPGTRLTVL.

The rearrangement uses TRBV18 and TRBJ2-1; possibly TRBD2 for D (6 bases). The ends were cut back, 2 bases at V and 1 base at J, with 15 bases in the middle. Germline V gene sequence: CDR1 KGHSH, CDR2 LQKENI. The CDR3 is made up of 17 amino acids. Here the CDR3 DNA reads TGTGCCAGCTCACCAGACAATAGGGGAGGATCCTACAATGAGCAGTTCTTC. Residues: CASSPDNRGGSYNEQFF.

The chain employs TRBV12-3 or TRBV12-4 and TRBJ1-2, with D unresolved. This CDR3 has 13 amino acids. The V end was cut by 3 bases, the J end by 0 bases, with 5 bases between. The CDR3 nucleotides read TGTGCCAGCAGTTTGGCAGCTAACTATGGCTACACCTTC. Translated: CASSLAANYGYTF.

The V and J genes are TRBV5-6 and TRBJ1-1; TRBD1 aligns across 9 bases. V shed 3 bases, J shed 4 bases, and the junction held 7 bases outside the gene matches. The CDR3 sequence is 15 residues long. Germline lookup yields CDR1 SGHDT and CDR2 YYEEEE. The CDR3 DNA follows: TGTGCCAGCAGCTCGGTGGACAGGGGAGGCACTGAAGCTTTCTTT. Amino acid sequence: CASSSVDRGGTEAFF. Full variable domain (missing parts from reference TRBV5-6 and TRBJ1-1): DAGVTQSPTHLIKTRGQQVTLRCSPKSGHDTVSWYQQALGQGPQFIFQYYEEEERQRGNFPDRFSGHQFPNYSSELNVNALLLGDSALYLCASSSVDRGGTEAFFGQGTRLTVV.

CDR3 in amino acids: CASSPRGSNQPQHF. As DNA, the CDR3 is TGTGCCAGCAGCCCCAGGGGGAGCAATCAGCCCCAGCATTTT. The rearrangement uses TRBV9 and TRBJ1-5, with TRBD1 identical over 7 bases. This CDR3 region has 14 residues. Losses at the gene ends were 4 bases for V and 1 base for J; bases not matched to a gene: 2. Per the germline V gene, CDR1 is SGDLS and CDR2 is YYNGEE. The full variable domain, its missing parts supplied by reference TRBV9 and TRBJ1-5, is DSGVTQTPKHLITATGQRVTLRCSPRSGDLSVYWYQQSLDQGLQFLIQYYNGEERAKGNILERFSAQQFPDLHSELNLSSLELGDSALYFCASSPRGSNQPQHFGDGTRLSIL.

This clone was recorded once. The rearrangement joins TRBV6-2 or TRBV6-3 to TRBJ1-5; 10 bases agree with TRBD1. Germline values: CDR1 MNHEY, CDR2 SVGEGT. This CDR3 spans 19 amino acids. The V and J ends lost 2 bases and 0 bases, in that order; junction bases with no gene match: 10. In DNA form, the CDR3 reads TGTGCCAGCAGTTACCTTCGGGACAGGGGACCTTTTAGCAATCAGCCCCAGCATTTT. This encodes CASSYLRDRGPFSNQPQHF.

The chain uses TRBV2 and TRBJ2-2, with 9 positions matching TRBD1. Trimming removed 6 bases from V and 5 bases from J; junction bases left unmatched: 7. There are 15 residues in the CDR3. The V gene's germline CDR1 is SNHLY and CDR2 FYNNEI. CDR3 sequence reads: CASRGTGGLTGELFF. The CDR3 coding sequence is TGTGCCAGCAGAGGCACAGGGGGCTTGACCGGGGAGCTGTTTTTT. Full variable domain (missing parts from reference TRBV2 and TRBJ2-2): EPEVTQTPSHQVTQMGQEVILRCVPISNHLYFYWYRQILGQKVEFLVSFYNNEISEKSEIFDDQFSVERPDGSNFTLKIRSTKLEDSAMYFCASRGTGGLTGELFFGEGSRLTVL.

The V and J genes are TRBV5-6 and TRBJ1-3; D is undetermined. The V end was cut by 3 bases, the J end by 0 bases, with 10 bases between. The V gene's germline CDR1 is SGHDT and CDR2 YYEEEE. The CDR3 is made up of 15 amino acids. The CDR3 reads CASSSTRSSGNTIYF. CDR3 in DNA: TGTGCCAGCAGCTCCACAAGGAGCTCTGGAAACACCATATATTTT.

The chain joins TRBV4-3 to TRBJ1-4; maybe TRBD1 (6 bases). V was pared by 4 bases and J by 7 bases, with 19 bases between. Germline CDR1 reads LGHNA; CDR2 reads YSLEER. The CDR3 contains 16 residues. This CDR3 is CASSRKTGSGGEKLFF. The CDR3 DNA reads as TGCGCCAGCAGCCGCAAAACAGGGTCGGGAGGTGAAAAACTGTTTTTT.

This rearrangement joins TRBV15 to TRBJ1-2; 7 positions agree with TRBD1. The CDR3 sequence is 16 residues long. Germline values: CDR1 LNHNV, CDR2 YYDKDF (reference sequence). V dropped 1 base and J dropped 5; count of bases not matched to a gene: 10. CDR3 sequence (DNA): TGTGCCACCAGCAGAGGGGGAGACAGGGCGGATTATGGCTACACCTTC. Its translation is CATSRGGDRADYGYTF.

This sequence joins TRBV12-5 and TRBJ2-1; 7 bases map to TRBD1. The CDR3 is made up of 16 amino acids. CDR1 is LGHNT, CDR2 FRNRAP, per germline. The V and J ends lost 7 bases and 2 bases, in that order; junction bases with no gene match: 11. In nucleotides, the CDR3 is TGTGCTAGTGCCCCGACGAGAGGGGGCCCCTACAATGAGCAGTTCTTC. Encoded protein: CASAPTRGGPYNEQFF.

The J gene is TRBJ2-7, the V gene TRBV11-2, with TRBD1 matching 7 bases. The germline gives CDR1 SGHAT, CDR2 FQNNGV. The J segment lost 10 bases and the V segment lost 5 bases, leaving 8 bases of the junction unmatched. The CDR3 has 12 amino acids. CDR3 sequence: CASSPGTEFQYF. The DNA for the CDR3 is TGTGCCAGCAGCCCCGGGACAGAGTTCCAGTACTTC.

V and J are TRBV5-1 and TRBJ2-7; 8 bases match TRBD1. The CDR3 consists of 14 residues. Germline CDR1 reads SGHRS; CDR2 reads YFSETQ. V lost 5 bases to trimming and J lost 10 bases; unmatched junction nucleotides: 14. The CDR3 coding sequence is TGCGCCAGCAGGAATTCGCCGGGACAGGTGGTCCAGTACTTC. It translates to CASRNSPGQVVQYF.

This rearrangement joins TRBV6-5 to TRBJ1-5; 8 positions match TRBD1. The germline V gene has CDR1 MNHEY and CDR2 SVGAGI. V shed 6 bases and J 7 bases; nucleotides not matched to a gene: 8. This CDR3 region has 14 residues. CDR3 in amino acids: CASRTGQGVQPQHF. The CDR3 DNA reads TGTGCCAGCAGGACCGGACAGGGTGTCCAGCCCCAGCATTTT.

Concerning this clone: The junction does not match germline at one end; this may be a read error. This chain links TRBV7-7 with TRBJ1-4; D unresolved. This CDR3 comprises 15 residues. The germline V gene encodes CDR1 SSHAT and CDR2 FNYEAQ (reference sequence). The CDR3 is CASSARGGTNEKLFF. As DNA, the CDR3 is TGTGCTAGCAGCGCCCGAGGAGGAACTAATGAAAAACTGTTTTTT.

Written as DNA, the CDR3 is TGTGCCAGCATGACCGGGACTGAGAACACTGAAGCTTTCTTT. This encodes CASMTGTENTEAFF. This chain connects TRBV2 to TRBJ1-1; weak D call: TRBD1 (5 bases). V was shortened by 7 bases and J by 1 base, with 13 bases between the two germline ends. The CDR3 loop spans 14 amino acids. CDR1 is SNHLY, CDR2 FYNNEI, per germline.